Below are 7 T cell receptor beta chains sequenced from a single sample in a study of glioma-infiltrating T cells. Using RNA template, CDR3s of TCR alpha and beta were amplified with iRepertoire arm-PCR. TCRdb used MiXCR to reprocess the multiplex PCR reads, holding one entry per CDR3 protein. The table lists fewer than 90,000 distinct CDR3 sequences, about a quarter of them singletons. Sequenced: glioma tissue, nonneoplastic brain tissue, or PBMCs (not recorded which). These receptors were taken from a human donor with low-grade glioma or glioblastoma, undergoing nonglioma brain surgery, or in good health (not recorded which).

V and J are TRBV5-4 and TRBJ2-5; D unresolved. This CDR3 contains 14 residues. Trimming took off 1 base at V and 4 bases at J, with 11 bases between the two ends. Germline CDR1 SGHNT, CDR2 YYREEE (reference sequence). CDR3 in DNA: TGTGCCAGCAGCTTGCGAAGGGAAAGAGAGACCCAGTACTTC. Residues: CASSLRRERETQYF.

This clonotype was seen many times. This sequence joins TRBV18 and TRBJ1-1; the D gene is possibly TRBD1 (5 bases). The CDR3 totals 16 residues. Trimming left V 1 base short and J 1 base short, with 13 bases between. The germline CDR1 and CDR2 sequences are KGHSH and LQKENI. The chain's CDR3 is CASSPLSPGSNTEAFF. DNA for the CDR3: TGTGCCAGCTCACCACTCAGCCCAGGGTCGAACACTGAAGCTTTCTTT.

This clonotype was detected many times. The chain carries TRBV6-1 and TRBJ1-2; D not certain. V was pared by 3 bases and J by 3 bases, with 20 bases between. Germline loops: CDR1 MNHNS, CDR2 SASEGT. The CDR3 extends over 17 amino acids. This chain's CDR3 is CASSELPQGIYDYGYTF. The CDR3 nucleotides are TGTGCCAGCAGTGAGCTTCCTCAAGGAATCTACGACTATGGCTACACCTTC.

This clonotype was detected ten times or more. V gene TRBV2 combines with J gene TRBJ1-6; D is unclear. Looked up from germline, CDR1 is SNHLY and CDR2 is FYNNEI. Deletions cut 1 base from V and 7 bases from J, with 2 bases between. The CDR3 loop spans 12 amino acids. This chain's CDR3 is CASSEENSPLHF. The CDR3 DNA reads TGTGCCAGCAGTGAAGAGAATTCACCCCTCCACTTT. The full variable domain, completed using reference TRBV2 and TRBJ1-6, is EPEVTQTPSHQVTQMGQEVILRCVPISNHLYFYWYRQILGQKVEFLVSFYNNEISEKSEIFDDQFSVERPDGSNFTLKIRSTKLEDSAMYFCASSEENSPLHFGNGTRLTVT.

V and J are TRBV5-1 and TRBJ1-2, with D unresolved. Germline-derived CDR1 and CDR2 are SGHRS and YFSETQ. V dropped 0 bases and J dropped 2 bases, with 11 bases sitting between them. The CDR3 has 15 amino acids. CDR3 bases: TGCGCCAGCAGCTTGGTGCCGGGGAGCAACTATGGCTACACCTTC. Its protein product is CASSLVPGSNYGYTF.

As to this clonotype: A much larger clone lies a single base off, so this may be a read error. This rearrangement joins TRBV7-2 to TRBJ1-2; no clear D gene. This CDR3 contains 12 residues. Trimming cost V 5 bases and J 6 bases, with 10 bases left between them. Per the germline V gene, CDR1 is SGHTA and CDR2 is FQGNSA. The DNA of the CDR3 is TGTGCCAGCAGCCTCTCGCCGGATGGCTACACCTTC. This encodes CASSLSPDGYTF.

This clonotype was detected only once. A much larger clone differs by one base, so this may be a read error. This chain connects TRBV7-2 to TRBJ2-7, with TRBD2 identical over 8 bases. CDR3 size: 15 residues. The germline V gene has CDR1 SGHTA and CDR2 FQGNSA. The CDR3, as DNA: TGTGCCAGCAGCTTAGCGGGACTAGGAACCTACGGGCAGTACTTC. Its translation is CASSLAGLGTYGQYF.